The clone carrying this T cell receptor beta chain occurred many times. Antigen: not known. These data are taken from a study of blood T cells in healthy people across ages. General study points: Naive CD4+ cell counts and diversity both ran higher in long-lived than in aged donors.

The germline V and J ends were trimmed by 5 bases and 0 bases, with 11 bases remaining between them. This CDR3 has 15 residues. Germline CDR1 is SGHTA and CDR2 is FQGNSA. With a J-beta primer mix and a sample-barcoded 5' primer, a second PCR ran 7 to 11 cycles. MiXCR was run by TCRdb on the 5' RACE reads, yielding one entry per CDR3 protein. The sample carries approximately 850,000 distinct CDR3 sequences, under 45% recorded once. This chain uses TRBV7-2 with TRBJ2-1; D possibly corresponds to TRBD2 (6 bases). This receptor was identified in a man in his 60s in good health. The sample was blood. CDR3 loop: CASSTGLNSYNEQFF. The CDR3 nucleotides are TGTGCCAGCAGCACCGGACTAAACTCCTACAATGAGCAGTTCTTC. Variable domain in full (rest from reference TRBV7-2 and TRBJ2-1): GAGVSQSPSNKVTEKGKDVELRCDPISGHTALYWYRQSLGQGLEFLIYFQGNSAPDKSGLPSDRFSAERTGGSVSTLTIQRTQQEDSAVYLCASSTGLNSYNEQFFGPGTRLTVL.